This entry features one TCR beta chain sequence. Antigen: not known. The table came from immunoSEQ multiplex PCR; TCRdb's copy has only in-frame clones and leaves some out. The data contain hundreds of thousands of clones, approximately 96% of them singletons. This CDR3 region has 14 residues. The J segment lost 0 bases and the V segment lost 4 bases, leaving 4 bases of the junction unmatched. Per germline, CDR1 SGHNT and CDR2 YYREEE (reference sequence). This record belongs to a study of shared clonotypes between healthy human individuals. Study at large: Each donor contributed plates that comprised three CD4 naive, three CD4 memory, two CD8 naive and one CD8 memory.

Selected positively for CCR7 and CD45RO-negative, naive CD8 cells excluded terminally differentiated effector memory CD45RA+ cells. Study-level findings and limits: Across subsets, estimated richness was generally greater for naive than for memory populations.

This TCR was sampled from a woman aged 25-40 years in good health. The gene calls are TRBV5-4 and TRBJ2-7; TRBD1 aligns across 7 bases. Sequenced input: naive CD8+ T cells sorted from blood. CDR3 nucleotides: TGTGCCAGCAGCCATGGGGACAGCTCCTACGAGCAGTACTTC. Translation gives CASSHGDSSYEQYF.